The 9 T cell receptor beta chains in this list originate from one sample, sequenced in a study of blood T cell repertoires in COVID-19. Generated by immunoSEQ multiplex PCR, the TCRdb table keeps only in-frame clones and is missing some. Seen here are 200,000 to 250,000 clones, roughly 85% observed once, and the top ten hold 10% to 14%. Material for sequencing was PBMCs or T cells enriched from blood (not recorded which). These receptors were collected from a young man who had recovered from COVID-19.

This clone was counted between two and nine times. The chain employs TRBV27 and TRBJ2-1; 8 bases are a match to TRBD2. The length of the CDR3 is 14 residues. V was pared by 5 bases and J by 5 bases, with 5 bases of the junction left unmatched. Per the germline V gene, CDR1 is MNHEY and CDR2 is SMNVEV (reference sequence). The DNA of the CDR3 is TGTGCCAGCAGTGACGCGGGAGGAAACAATGAGCAGTTCTTC. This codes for CASSDAGGNNEQFF.

The CDR3 region has the DNA TGTGCCAGCAGCGAGGGCAGGGGGAGGGAAAAACTGTTTTTT. It yields the protein CASSEGRGREKLFF. The V gene is TRBV5-5, the J gene TRBJ1-4, with 7 bases aligning to TRBD1. Germline V gene lookup returns CDR1 SGHKS and CDR2 YYEKEE (reference sequence). Losses at the gene ends were 4 bases for V and 8 bases for J; bases not matched to a gene: 8. This CDR3 is built from 14 residues.

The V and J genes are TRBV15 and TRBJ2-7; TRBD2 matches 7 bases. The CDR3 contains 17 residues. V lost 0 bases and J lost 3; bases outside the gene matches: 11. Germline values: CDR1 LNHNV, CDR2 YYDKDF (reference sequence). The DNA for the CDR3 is TGTGCCACCAGCAGAGACCTGGGAGGGCCGATAAACTACGAGCAGTACTTC. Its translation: CATSRDLGGPINYEQYF.

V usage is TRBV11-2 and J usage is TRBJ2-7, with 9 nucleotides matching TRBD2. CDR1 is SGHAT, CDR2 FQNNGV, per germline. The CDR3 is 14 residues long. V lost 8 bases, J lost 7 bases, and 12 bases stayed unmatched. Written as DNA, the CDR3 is TGTGCCAGCTCCCCCGGAGCGGGAGGCGGGGAGCAGTACTTC. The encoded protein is CASSPGAGGGEQYF. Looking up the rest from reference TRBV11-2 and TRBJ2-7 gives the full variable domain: EAGVAQSPRYKIIEKRQSVAFWCNPISGHATLYWYQQILGQGPKLLIQFQNNGVVDDSQLPKDRFSAERLKGVDSTLKIQPAKLEDSAVYLCASSPGAGGGEQYFGPGTRLTVT.

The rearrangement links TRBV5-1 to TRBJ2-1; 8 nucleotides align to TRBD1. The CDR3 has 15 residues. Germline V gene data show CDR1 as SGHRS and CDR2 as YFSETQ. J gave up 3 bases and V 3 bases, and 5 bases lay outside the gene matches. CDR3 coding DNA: TGCGCCAGCAGCTCCTTGGGACAGGTCTACAATGAGCAGTTCTTC. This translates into CASSSLGQVYNEQFF.

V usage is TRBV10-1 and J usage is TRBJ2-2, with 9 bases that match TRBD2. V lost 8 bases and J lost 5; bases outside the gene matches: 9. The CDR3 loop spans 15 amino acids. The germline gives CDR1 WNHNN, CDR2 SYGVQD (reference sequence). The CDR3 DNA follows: TGCGCCAGCTCTACAAGCGGGAGGTCGACCGGGGAGCTGTTTTTT. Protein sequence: CASSTSGRSTGELFF.

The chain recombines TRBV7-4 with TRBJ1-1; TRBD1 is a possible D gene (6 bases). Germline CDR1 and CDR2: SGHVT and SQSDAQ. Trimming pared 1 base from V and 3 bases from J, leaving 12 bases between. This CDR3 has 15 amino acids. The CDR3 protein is CASSLEAAGDTEAFF. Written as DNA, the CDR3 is TGTGCCAGCAGCTTAGAGGCCGCAGGGGACACTGAAGCTTTCTTT. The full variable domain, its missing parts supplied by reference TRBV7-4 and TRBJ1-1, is GAGVSQSPRYKVAKRGRDVALRCDSISGHVTLYWYRQTLGQGSEVLTYSQSDAQRDKSGRPSGRFSAERPERSVSTLKIQRTEQGDSAVYLCASSLEAAGDTEAFFGQGTRLTVV.

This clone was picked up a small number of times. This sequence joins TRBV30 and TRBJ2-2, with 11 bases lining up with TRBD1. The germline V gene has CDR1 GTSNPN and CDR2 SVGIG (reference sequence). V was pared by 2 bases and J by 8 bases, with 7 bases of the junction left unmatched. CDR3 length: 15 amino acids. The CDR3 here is CAWSPLDRGRGELFF. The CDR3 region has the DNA TGTGCCTGGAGTCCCTTGGACAGGGGGCGAGGGGAGCTGTTTTTT.

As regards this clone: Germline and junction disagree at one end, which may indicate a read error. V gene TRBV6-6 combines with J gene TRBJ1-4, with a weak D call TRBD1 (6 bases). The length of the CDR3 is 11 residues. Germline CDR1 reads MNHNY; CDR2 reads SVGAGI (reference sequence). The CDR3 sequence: CAILQGQKLFF. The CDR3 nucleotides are TGTGCCATCCTTCAGGGGCAAAAGCTGTTTTTT.